A single sample is the source of the 15 T cell receptor beta chains below, sequenced in a study of shared clonotypes between healthy human individuals. Only in-frame clones appear in the TCRdb table, and some are missing; sequencing was by immunoSEQ multiplex PCR. This table has approximately 500,000 clones, about 84% appearing once. The sample taken for sequencing was PBMCs. Receptor source: a woman in her 40s in good health. Some clones in this sample may be carry-over from other donors' samples.

The rearrangement uses TRBV2 and TRBJ1-4, with D unresolved. The CDR3 contains 12 residues. In germline, CDR1 is SNHLY, CDR2 FYNNEI. The V end lost 6 bases, the J end lost 1 base, and 3 bases lay between the germline ends. The CDR3 is CASRLTNEKLFF. CDR3 in DNA: TGTGCCAGCAGGTTAACTAATGAAAAACTGTTTTTT.

On this clone itself: The likely explanation is a read error, given a far larger clone one base away. The chain couples TRBV4-3 to TRBJ2-7; possibly TRBD1 or TRBD2 for D (5 bases each). Germline V lookup: CDR1 LGHNA, CDR2 YSLEER. The CDR3 is made up of 16 amino acids. V lost 3 bases, J lost 6 bases, and 21 bases lay in between. The CDR3 sequence: CASSQGLSGPRAEQYF. The CDR3 DNA sequence: TGCGCCAGCAGCCAGGGATTATCGGGACCCCGGGCCGAGCAGTACTTC.

The J gene is TRBJ1-2, the V gene TRBV27; 7 positions match TRBD1. V lost 2 bases to trimming and J lost 4 bases; unmatched junction nucleotides: 10. The CDR3 spans 16 residues. Germline loops: CDR1 MNHEY, CDR2 SMNVEV (reference sequence). The CDR3 region is CASSLTNTGDAYGYTF. DNA of the CDR3: TGTGCCAGCAGTTTAACTAATACAGGGGACGCCTATGGCTACACCTTC.

The chain recombines TRBV2 with TRBJ2-1, with D hard to call. Germline CDR1 SNHLY, CDR2 FYNNEI. The CDR3 totals 13 residues. Deletions cut 3 bases from V and 6 bases from J, with 9 bases between. DNA for the CDR3: TGTGCCAGCAGTGATATCCTTGGCAATGAGCAGTTCTTC. Protein: CASSDILGNEQFF.

The CDR3 protein is CASSAEGGGSETQYF. CDR3 bases: TGTGCCAGCAGTGCCGAGGGCGGCGGTTCAGAGACCCAGTACTTC. The chain has TRBV2 and TRBJ2-5; tentative D call: TRBD2 (5 bases). Trimming cost V 4 bases and J 4 bases, with 16 bases left between them. This CDR3 has 15 residues. CDR1 SNHLY and CDR2 FYNNEI come from the germline V gene.

Here the CDR3 DNA reads TGTGCCAGCAGTGAAGTTTTCCGCACCGGGGAGCTGTTTTTT. This sequence encodes CASSEVFRTGELFF. The rearrangement links TRBV2 to TRBJ2-2; no definite D call. Germline values: CDR1 SNHLY, CDR2 FYNNEI. This CDR3 spans 14 amino acids. V lost 1 base, J lost 4 bases, and 7 bases lay in between.

CDR3 region: CASSPTGNLAINQPQHF. The CDR3 DNA sequence: TGTGCCAGCAGCCCCACAGGGAATTTGGCTATAAATCAGCCCCAGCATTTT. The chain recombines TRBV28 with TRBJ1-5; TRBD1 is a possible D gene (6 bases). CDR3 length equals 17 residues. CDR1 is MDHEN, CDR2 SYDVKM, per germline. Trimming cost V 6 bases and J 4 bases, with 22 bases left between them.

This clone has more than one count but fewer than ten. This sequence joins TRBV7-9 and TRBJ1-1; 7 bases fit TRBD1. The CDR3 totals 16 residues. CDR1 is SEHNR, CDR2 FQNEAQ, per germline (reference sequence). The junction had 8 bases not matched to a gene; V was cut back by 4 bases and J by 0 bases. CDR3 protein: CASSSSKTGLNTEAFF. In nucleotides, the CDR3 is TGTGCCAGCAGCTCGTCGAAGACAGGGCTGAACACTGAAGCTTTCTTT. Variable domain in full (rest from reference TRBV7-9 and TRBJ1-1): DTGVSQNPRHKITKRGQNVTFRCDPISEHNRLYWYRQTLGQGPEFLTYFQNEAQLEKSRLLSDRFSAERPKGSFSTLEIQRTEQGDSAMYLCASSSSKTGLNTEAFFGQGTRLTVV.

This clone was seen once. The rearrangement links TRBV6-5 to TRBJ1-5; weak D call: TRBD1 (5 bases). This CDR3 comprises 14 residues. V lost 5 bases and J lost 3, with 11 bases in between. The V gene's germline CDR1 is MNHEY and CDR2 SVGAGI. CDR3 coding DNA: TGTGCCAGCAGTCCAGGGAACTCCAATCAGCCCCAGCATTTT. It specifies CASSPGNSNQPQHF.

The CDR3 is CSAEGLDSSYNEQFF. CDR3 in DNA: TGCAGCGCTGAGGGACTGGATAGCTCCTACAATGAGCAGTTCTTC. V gene TRBV29-1 combines with J gene TRBJ2-1; D perhaps matches TRBD2 (6 bases). CDR1 and CDR2 (germline): SQVTM, ANQGSEA. CDR3 length: 15 residues. Trimming pared 7 bases from V and 0 bases from J, leaving 16 bases between.

This chain links TRBV29-1 with TRBJ2-3; 10 nucleotides align to TRBD2. Germline values: CDR1 SQVTM, CDR2 ANQGSEA. The V gene end was trimmed by 4 bases and the J gene end by 1 base; junction bases not matched to a gene: 2. The CDR3 has 14 residues. The CDR3, as DNA: TGCAGCGTTGCTGGACTAGCGGGCACAGATACGCAGTATTTT. Its translation is CSVAGLAGTDTQYF.

This clone was found many times. J is TRBJ2-3 and V is TRBV5-4; TRBD2 is a possible D gene (5 bases). The V gene lost 0 bases and the J gene lost 2 bases, with 13 bases spanning the gap. CDR3 length: 16 amino acids. Germline V lookup: CDR1 SGHNT, CDR2 YYREEE (reference sequence). The CDR3 DNA sequence: TGTGCCAGCAGCTTGGGAGTGGGCGGGCACACAGATACGCAGTATTTT. This gives the protein CASSLGVGGHTDTQYF.

A word on this clone: This likely traces to a read error, being one base from a far larger clone. The same CDR3 can be traced to other DNA sequences in this sample. V gene TRBV29-1 combines with J gene TRBJ1-1; tentative D call: TRBD1 (6 bases). Germline V CDR1 and CDR2: SQVTM, ANQGSEA. The CDR3 has 13 amino acids. The CDR3 sequence: CSVNEQGVGEAFF. The CDR3 coding sequence is TGCAGTGTTAACGAACAGGGAGTCGGCGAAGCTTTCTTT. Filled out from reference TRBV29-1 and TRBJ1-1, the complete variable domain reads SAVISQKPSRDICQRGTSLTIQCQVDSQVTMMFWYRQQPGQSLTLIATANQGSEATYESGFVIDKFPISRPNLTFSTLTVSNMSPEDSSIYLCSVNEQGVGEAFFGQGTRLTVV.

The chain uses TRBV7-2 and TRBJ2-7; the match to TRBD2 covers 11 bases. The ends lost 7 bases at V and 3 bases at J; junction bases unmatched: 8. From germline, CDR1 is SGHTA and CDR2 FQGNSA. This CDR3 has 15 residues. DNA for the CDR3: TGTGCCAGCACCTCCCCGACTAGCGGGATCTACGAGCAGTACTTC. This sequence encodes CASTSPTSGIYEQYF.

This clone occurred a few times. The chain employs TRBV11-2 and TRBJ1-2; perhaps TRBD1 as D (6 bases). This CDR3 has 14 residues. Trimming took off 5 bases at V and 1 base at J, with 11 bases between the two ends. Germline CDR1 reads SGHAT; CDR2 reads FQNNGV. The CDR3 coding sequence is TGTGCCAGCAGCGCCGGGACAAATAACTATGGCTACACCTTC. It yields the protein CASSAGTNNYGYTF.